Shown below are 13 T cell receptor beta chains from a single sample sequenced in a study of T cells in Graves' hyperthyroidism and ophthalmopathy. Amplified regions were TCR beta CDR3 sequences from RNA transcripts. Initially, a first-round RT-PCR of the TCR CDR3 employed the HTBI primer set. TCRdb re-called the multiplex PCR reads through MiXCR, storing one row per CDR3 protein. The table includes about 210,000 distinct CDR3 sequences, 15% to 20% detected once. Material: blood. These receptors came from a man in his fifties or sixties with Graves' hyperthyroidism.

This clonotype was detected many times. The rearrangement links TRBV2 to TRBJ2-1; 11 positions match TRBD2. Unmatched junction bases numbered 12, after V lost 4 bases and J lost 7 bases. In germline, CDR1 is SNHLY, CDR2 FYNNEI. This CDR3 region has 17 residues. In DNA form, the CDR3 reads TGTGCCAGCAGTGTCTACAGGGGCCGACTAGCGGGAAATGAGCAGTTCTTC. This codes for CASSVYRGRLAGNEQFF.

The chain employs TRBV20-1 and TRBJ2-3, with 10 nucleotides matching TRBD2. CDR1 and CDR2 from the germline V gene are DFQATT and SNEGSKA (reference sequence). The CDR3 totals 14 residues. The junction had 8 bases not matched to a gene; V was cut back by 6 bases and J by 5 bases. CDR3 region: CSAPGLAERDTQYF. The CDR3 DNA reads as TGCAGTGCCCCCGGACTAGCGGAGAGAGATACGCAGTATTTT.

V is TRBV10-3 and J is TRBJ1-2, with TRBD1 matching over 9 bases. V dropped 7 bases and J dropped 7; count of bases not matched to a gene: 7. Looked up from germline, CDR1 is ENHRY and CDR2 is SYGVKD. The CDR3 sequence is 13 residues long. This CDR3 is CAIKLQGAGGYTF. CDR3 DNA: TGTGCCATCAAACTACAGGGGGCCGGTGGCTACACCTTC.

This clonotype was seen at least ten times. This rearrangement joins TRBV29-1 to TRBJ1-1; D is undetermined. The CDR3 is made up of 15 amino acids. From germline, CDR1 is SQVTM and CDR2 ANQGSEA. The V and J ends lost 4 bases and 6 bases respectively, with 21 bases between them. The CDR3: CSVVGDEFSFAEAFF. Written as DNA, the CDR3 is TGCAGCGTTGTTGGGGATGAGTTTTCTTTTGCTGAAGCTTTCTTT.

This clonotype was counted a single time. Given a much more abundant clone one base away, this may be a read error. J is TRBJ2-5 and V is TRBV3-1, with 7 nucleotides matching TRBD1. The CDR3 is 14 residues long. The ends lost 8 bases at V and 2 bases at J; junction bases unmatched: 8. Germline lookup yields CDR1 LGHDT and CDR2 YNNKEL (reference sequence). The CDR3 nucleotides read TGTGCCAGCGGCGGTGACAGGGAACAAGAGACCCAGTACTTC. This encodes CASGGDREQETQYF.

The J gene is TRBJ2-5, the V gene TRBV6-5; D not certain. Germline V gene data show CDR1 as MNHEY and CDR2 as SVGAGI. The length of the CDR3 is 14 residues. The germline V and J ends were trimmed by 2 bases and 4 bases, with 11 bases remaining between them. The CDR3 nucleotides are TGTGCCAGCAGTTACGGGCAGCAAGGAGAGACCCAGTACTTC. Amino acids: CASSYGQQGETQYF.

This clonotype turned up a few times. The genes are TRBV7-9 and TRBJ1-2; TRBD1 is a possible D gene (5 bases). The CDR3 is made up of 14 amino acids. Germline assignment: CDR1 SEHNR and CDR2 FQNEAQ (reference sequence). The ends were cut back, 2 bases at V and 3 bases at J, with 10 bases in the middle. The CDR3 protein is CASSLMGRDYGYTF. The CDR3 region has the DNA TGTGCCAGCAGCTTAATGGGCAGGGACTATGGCTACACCTTC. Full variable domain (missing parts from reference TRBV7-9 and TRBJ1-2): DTGVSQNPRHKITKRGQNVTFRCDPISEHNRLYWYRQTLGQGPEFLTYFQNEAQLEKSRLLSDRFSAERPKGSFSTLEIQRTEQGDSAMYLCASSLMGRDYGYTFGSGTRLTVV.

The V gene is TRBV28, the J gene TRBJ2-7, with no clear D. Per the germline V gene, CDR1 is MDHEN and CDR2 is SYDVKM. The germline V and J ends were trimmed by 7 bases and 1 base, with 17 bases remaining between them. The CDR3 spans 15 residues. The CDR3 is CASMPLPGGSYEQYF. As DNA, the CDR3 is TGTGCCAGCATGCCCTTGCCGGGCGGTTCCTACGAGCAGTACTTC.

Only a few counts were recorded for this clonotype. The chain carries TRBV10-3 and TRBJ1-5; D gene unclear. V lost 2 bases to trimming and J lost 3 bases, with 11 bases between them. CDR1 is ENHRY, CDR2 SYGVKD, per germline. The CDR3 is 15 residues long. CDR3 coding DNA: TGTGCCATCAGTGAGCGCGGGCAGGACAATCAGCCCCAGCATTTT. Residues: CAISERGQDNQPQHF.

This clonotype was found many times. This sequence joins TRBV24-1 and TRBJ2-3, with 7 bases that match TRBD2. Losses at the gene ends were 7 bases for V and 4 bases for J; bases not matched to a gene: 10. The CDR3 loop spans 15 amino acids. Per the germline V gene, CDR1 is KGHDR and CDR2 is SFDVKD. The CDR3 DNA is TGTGCCACCAGCCTGGGGAGGGGCTGGGCAGATACGCAGTATTTT. This codes for CATSLGRGWADTQYF.

This clonotype was seen more than once but under ten times. This rearrangement joins TRBV30 to TRBJ1-6, with D perhaps matching TRBD1 (5 bases). The germline V gene has CDR1 GTSNPN and CDR2 SVGIG (reference sequence). Trimming left V 4 bases short and J 10 bases short, with 23 bases between. The CDR3 contains 16 residues. The CDR3 DNA is TGTGCCTGGACCCTTACCATAGGGGTCCTAGGATCACCCCTCCACTTT. This translates into CAWTLTIGVLGSPLHF. The full variable domain, completed using reference TRBV30 and TRBJ1-6, is SQTIHQWPATLVQPVGSPLSLECTVEGTSNPNLYWYRQAAGRGLQLLFYSVGIGQISSEVPQNLSASRPQDRQFILSSKKLLLSDSGFYLCAWTLTIGVLGSPLHFGNGTRLTVT.

In its sample, this clonotype was seen many times. The chain recombines TRBV5-1 with TRBJ2-6; D unclear. The V end lost 6 bases, the J end lost 2 bases, and 15 bases lay between the germline ends. This CDR3 contains 16 residues. The germline V gene encodes CDR1 SGHRS and CDR2 YFSETQ. DNA for the CDR3: TGCGCCAGCAAGGATCTTTATCTTGCTGGGGCCAACGTCCTGACTTTC. It yields the protein CASKDLYLAGANVLTF.

The V and J genes are TRBV7-9 and TRBJ2-2, with 10 bases fitting TRBD2. V was pared by 2 bases and J by 5 bases, with 8 bases of the junction left unmatched. The CDR3 has 17 residues. Per the germline V gene, CDR1 is SEHNR and CDR2 is FQNEAQ (reference sequence). This CDR3 is CASSLTHSGRGTGELFF. CDR3 DNA sequence: TGTGCCAGCAGCTTAACCCACAGCGGGAGGGGTACCGGGGAGCTGTTTTTT.